This T cell receptor (beta chain) was identified in a study of cytomegalovirus exposure and HLA in healthy donors (dated by TCRdb to about 2017). General notes on the study: According to a later analysis, the 120 or so validation repertoires were produced on the same platform as the 700 or so repertoires of the first cohort. The aim of the study was to test whether cataloging public T cell receptors could identify signatures of past pathogen exposure. Besides the first cohort of approximately 670 subjects, a separate validation cohort made up of 120 different subjects was used. High-throughput TCR immunosequencing, statistical association of individual TCRs with disease status, and machine learning were combined to predict cytomegalovirus infection status.

Library preparation was by the immunoSEQ multiplex PCR assay. Processing in the source paper ran as follows. A statistical classification framework was built to diagnose cytomegalovirus status from the catalog of TCR beta chain sequences. Not all clones reach the TCRdb copy of this immuneACCESS table, which keeps in-frame sequences only. Checked studies attribute under half of the gap to unresolved V genes and leave the rest unexplained. From that table come the V and J calls and clone size; the DNA was used to work out D and trimming. Here the sample has some 76,000 clones; about 95% occur a single time. The ten most abundant clones make up roughly 0.94% of the sample. There are 15 amino acids in the CDR3, from cysteine to phenylalanine inclusive. Only the CDR3 DNA is retained, 45 bases long and in frame from the first base. Unmatched junction bases come to 8, with V trimmed by 3 bases and J by 5 bases. For CDR1 and CDR2, the germline V gene lists MDHEN and SYDVKM.

The paper's findings and limits, for the study overall: The study gave a list of some 150 TCR beta chains associated with cytomegalovirus. A later analysis lacked HLA typing for the validation cohort, so it scored co-occurrence in that cohort across all 110 or so repertoires. In vitro tests confirmed that a few of the cytomegalovirus-associated TCR beta chains recognize cytomegalovirus antigens. While some public TCRs were present in many individuals, most TCR sequences turned up only very rarely across donors. Of the cluster scores, around 95% were above 0 in a later analysis, which found that TCRs clustered in the first cohort also tended to co-occur in the 120 validation repertoires. Cytomegalovirus status was reported to be diagnosed by the classifier with high specificity and sensitivity in both the original and validation cohorts. It was suggested by the authors that the approach could potentially be generalized to other disease states and immunological phenotypes.

The donors were included in the validation cohort of over a hundred subjects, a group kept apart from the roughly 610-subject first cohort. To note about this clone: This clone's antigen is unknown. One base away there is no much larger clone; base qualities are not given.

The sequence was obtained from a woman aged 18-29 years in good health and CMV-seronegative. The chain was built from TRBV28 and TRBJ1-2; the central 8 bases match TRBD1. The sequenced sample was PBMCs. CDR3 sequence: CASSFMTGVGYGYTF. The nucleotide sequence is given as TGTGCCAGCAGTTTCATGACAGGGGTGGGGTATGGCTACACCTTC.